These 3 T cell receptor beta chains originate from one sample sequenced in a study of control samples from healthy donors and cancer patients. Sequenced by immunoSEQ multiplex PCR; TCRdb stores in-frame clones only, minus some. The table records 20,000 to 25,000 clones, roughly 80% of them present only once. Material for sequencing was PBMCs. The receptor source for this set is a man in his sixties with colorectal cancer.

This clone was counted between two and nine times. The sample holds other DNA sequences that translate to the same CDR3. The J gene is TRBJ1-1, the V gene TRBV19; no clear D. From germline, CDR1 is LNHDA and CDR2 SQIVND (reference sequence). CDR3 length equals 13 residues. The germline V and J ends were trimmed by 0 bases and 2 bases, with 4 bases remaining between them. CDR3 bases: TGTGCCAGTAGTATAGATCGCAACACTGAAGCTTTCTTT. Its translation: CASSIDRNTEAFF.

V is TRBV10-1 and J is TRBJ2-1; 10 nucleotides line up with TRBD2. The CDR3 totals 15 residues. With V trimmed by 2 bases and J by 7 bases, 5 bases remained unmatched. In germline, CDR1 is WNHNN, CDR2 SYGVQD (reference sequence). CDR3 loop: CASSEKLAGFNEQFF. DNA for the CDR3: TGCGCCAGCAGTGAGAAACTAGCGGGGTTTAATGAGCAGTTCTTC.

Only one count was recorded for this clone. The J gene is TRBJ2-7, the V gene TRBV6-5; TRBD1 is a possible D gene (6 bases). V was clipped by 6 bases and J by 7 bases, with 13 bases between them. Germline assignment: CDR1 MNHEY and CDR2 SVGAGI. The CDR3 sequence is 12 residues long. In nucleotides, the CDR3 is TGTGCCAGCAGCTTCAGGGGCGGTGAGCAGTACTTC. Residues: CASSFRGGEQYF.